These T cell receptor beta chains were read from a single sample in a study of blood T cell repertoires in COVID-19. Generated by immunoSEQ multiplex PCR, the TCRdb table keeps only in-frame clones and is missing some. This table has about 190,000 clones, around 89% appearing once. Specimen: peripheral blood. The origin of the receptors is a man aged 50 or older with acute or convalescent COVID-19. Each CDR3 is given with its conserved first and last residue. Each record gives: clone size, D gene, V gene, J gene, CDR3 DNA, CDR3 protein. A D gene is named only where the DNA matches it firmly. Clone size appears in some rows only: once, few, many, or a class for an expanded clone.

size: .
D: TRBD2
V: TRBV6-5
J: TRBJ2-1
DNA: TGTGCCAGCAGTTACAGCGGGGGGCTCTACAATGAGCAGTTCTTC
CDR3: CASSYSGGLYNEQFF

size: .
D: TRBD1
V: TRBV19
J: TRBJ2-5
DNA: TGTGCCAGTAACAACCGGGACAGACAAGAGACCCAGTACTTC
CDR3: CASNNRDRQETQYF

size: .
D: TRBD1
V: TRBV2
J: TRBJ1-1
DNA: TGTGCCAGCAGGAAGGGACAGGGAAGTACTGAAGCTTTCTTT
CDR3: CASRKGQGSTEAFF

size: .
D: TRBD1
V: TRBV5-1
J: TRBJ1-1
DNA: TGCGCCAGCAGCTTCCAGGGGGCGGCTGAAGCTTTCTTT
CDR3: CASSFQGAAEAFF

size: .
D: .
V: TRBV2
J: TRBJ1-4
DNA: TGTGCCAGCAGTGATCTGGGAGAAACTAATGAAAAACTGTTTTTT
CDR3: CASSDLGETNEKLFF

size: .
D: TRBD1
V: TRBV19
J: TRBJ1-4
DNA: TGTGCCAGTAGTGGAACAGGGGCAACTAATGAAAAACTGTTTTTT
CDR3: CASSGTGATNEKLFF

size: .
D: .
V: TRBV28
J: TRBJ1-6
DNA: TGTGCCAGCAGTTCCGGGTCACCCCTCCACTTT
CDR3: CASSSGSPLHF

size: .
D: .
V: TRBV7-9
J: TRBJ1-6
DNA: TGTGCCAGCAGCTTAGGGCAGAACAATTCACCCCTCCACTTT
CDR3: CASSLGQNNSPLHF

size: .
D: TRBD2
V: TRBV4-1
J: TRBJ2-1
DNA: TGCGCCAGCAGCCACCCCCTTAGCGGGAGGAACAATGAGCAGTTCTTC
CDR3: CASSHPLSGRNNEQFF

size: .
D: TRBD1
V: TRBV28
J: TRBJ1-5
DNA: TGTGCCAGCAGTAGGGGACAGGGAAGGGATCAGCCCCAGCATTTT
CDR3: CASSRGQGRDQPQHF

size: few
D: TRBD1
V: TRBV7-8
J: TRBJ2-1
DNA: TGTGCCAGCAGCTACCCCGACAGGGGAAACTACAATGAGCAGTTCTTC
CDR3: CASSYPDRGNYNEQFF

size: .
D: .
V: TRBV3-1/TRBV3-2
J: TRBJ1-5
DNA: TGTGCCAGCAGCCAAGCAGGGGCCGGGCAGCCCCAGCATTTT
CDR3: CASSQAGAGQPQHF

size: once
D: .
V: TRBV29-1
J: TRBJ2-3
DNA: TGCAGCTCCAGGGTCCTTAGCACAGATACGCAGTATTTT
CDR3: CSSRVLSTDTQYF

size: .
D: .
V: TRBV27
J: TRBJ1-3
DNA: TGTGCCAGCAGTTTAAACAGGGCCAGCAACACCATATATTTT
CDR3: CASSLNRASNTIYF

size: .
D: TRBD2
V: TRBV4-2
J: TRBJ2-7
DNA: TGTGCCAGCAGCCAAGAATGGCTAGCGGGAGTAGAGCAGTACTTC
CDR3: CASSQEWLAGVEQYF

size: once
D: .
V: TRBV7-9
J: TRBJ2-3
DNA: TGTGCCAGCAGCTTAATCGCGGGGATCAGCACAGATACGCAGTATTTT
CDR3: CASSLIAGISTDTQYF

size: .
D: .
V: TRBV7-8
J: TRBJ1-4
DNA: TGTGCCAGCAGCTTACTACCCCCTAATGAAAAACTGTTTTTT
CDR3: CASSLLPPNEKLFF

size: few
D: .
V: TRBV19
J: TRBJ1-1
DNA: TGTGCCAGTTCTAGGACAGAGTTTAGGAACACTGAAGCTTTCTTT
CDR3: CASSRTEFRNTEAFF

size: .
D: TRBD1
V: TRBV24-1
J: TRBJ2-4
DNA: TGTGCCAGGGGACAGAGCAAAAACATTCAGTACTTC
CDR3: CARGQSKNIQYF

size: .
D: .
V: TRBV10-3
J: TRBJ2-1
DNA: TGTGCCATCCGCTCGACAGAAGATGATCATGAGCAGTTCTTC
CDR3: CAIRSTEDDHEQFF

size: once
D: TRBD1
V: TRBV19
J: TRBJ1-6
DNA: TGTGCCAGTAGTACCCGGGACAGGGGGCGCGTCGGTAATTCACCCCTCCACTTT
CDR3: CASSTRDRGRVGNSPLHF

size: .
D: TRBD1
V: TRBV18
J: TRBJ1-3
DNA: TGTGCCAGCTCACCCCAAACAGGGGGCTCTGGAAACACCATATATTTT
CDR3: CASSPQTGGSGNTIYF

size: .
D: .
V: TRBV27
J: TRBJ1-3
DNA: TGTGCCAGCGCAGAGACAGTCGGGAACACCATATATTTT
CDR3: CASAETVGNTIYF

size: once
D: TRBD1
V: TRBV4-2
J: TRBJ2-1
DNA: TGTGCCAGCAGCCAAACAGACAGGGGATACAATGAGCAGTTCTTC
CDR3: CASSQTDRGYNEQFF

size: .
D: .
V: TRBV29-1
J: TRBJ1-2
DNA: TGCAGCGTTGAGGGCAGATATGGCTACACCTTC
CDR3: CSVEGRYGYTF

size: .
D: .
V: TRBV12-5
J: TRBJ1-6
DNA: TGTGCTAGTGGTTTGGGGAGAGTTTCACCCCTCCACTTT
CDR3: CASGLGRVSPLHF

size: .
D: TRBD2
V: TRBV24-1
J: TRBJ2-1
DNA: TGTGCCACCAGTGATCCGGGGACTACCCATGAGCAGTTCTTC
CDR3: CATSDPGTTHEQFF

size: .
D: .
V: TRBV21-1
J: TRBJ1-3
DNA: TGTGCCAGCATCACGACTTGGAGCCGGGACAGGGGCGTCGCTGGAAACACCATATATTTT
CDR3: CASITTWSRDRGVAGNTIYF

size: .
D: TRBD1
V: TRBV29-1
J: TRBJ1-4
DNA: TGCAGCGTCCGGACAGGGATTAATGAAAAACTGTTTTTT
CDR3: CSVRTGINEKLFF

size: .
D: .
V: TRBV27
J: TRBJ1-1
DNA: TGTGCCAGCAGCCTACAGAAGAACACTGAAGCTTTCTTT
CDR3: CASSLQKNTEAFF

size: .
D: .
V: TRBV3-1/TRBV3-2
J: TRBJ2-1
DNA: TGTGCCAGCAGCAAAAGGGGGGGCGGGAGCTACAATGAGCAGTTCTTC
CDR3: CASSKRGGGSYNEQFF

size: once
D: TRBD2
V: TRBV10-3
J: TRBJ2-2
DNA: TGTGCCATCAGTGAGTCTGCGGGGGAGATCACCGGGGAGCTGTTTTTT
CDR3: CAISESAGEITGELFF

size: .
D: .
V: TRBV21-1
J: TRBJ2-5
DNA: TGTGCCAGCAGCAAAGGTGCGAGTGAGACCCAGTACTTC
CDR3: CASSKGASETQYF

size: once
D: TRBD1
V: TRBV7-2
J: TRBJ2-7
DNA: TGTGCCAGCAGCCCAGGGGGACCCGCCTACGAGCAGTACTTC
CDR3: CASSPGGPAYEQYF

size: .
D: TRBD1
V: TRBV30
J: TRBJ2-4
DNA: TGTGCCTGGAGTGTGGGGACAGGGAAAAACATTCAGTACTTC
CDR3: CAWSVGTGKNIQYF

size: .
D: .
V: TRBV2
J: TRBJ2-3
DNA: TGTGCCAGCAGTGAAGGGGCAGGGAACACAGATACGCAGTATTTT
CDR3: CASSEGAGNTDTQYF

size: .
D: TRBD1
V: TRBV15
J: TRBJ1-2
DNA: TGTGCCACCAGCAGAGAACCGGGGACAGCCTTTAACTATGGCTACACCTTC
CDR3: CATSREPGTAFNYGYTF

size: .
D: TRBD2
V: TRBV6-5
J: TRBJ2-3
DNA: TGTGCCAGCATGACTAGCGGGAAGTATATAGATACGCAGTATTTT
CDR3: CASMTSGKYIDTQYF

size: .
D: .
V: TRBV19
J: TRBJ1-3
DNA: TGTGCCAGTAGTAGATCCGGGAGAGCCTCTGGAAACACCATATATTTT
CDR3: CASSRSGRASGNTIYF

size: .
D: TRBD2
V: TRBV7-9
J: TRBJ2-5
DNA: TGTGCCAGCAGCCCCGGGGGGGTGGCGGAGACCCAGTACTTC
CDR3: CASSPGGVAETQYF

size: .
D: .
V: TRBV7-9
J: TRBJ1-4
DNA: TGTGCCAGCAGCTTAGAACTGGAAAAACTGTTTTTT
CDR3: CASSLELEKLFF

size: .
D: .
V: TRBV4-3
J: TRBJ1-6
DNA: TGCGCCAGCAGTCAACGGGGGGACTATAATTCACCCCTCCACTTT
CDR3: CASSQRGDYNSPLHF

size: .
D: .
V: TRBV7-9
J: TRBJ1-1
DNA: TGTGCCAGCAGCTCACAGGGTTGGAACACTGAAGCTTTCTTT
CDR3: CASSSQGWNTEAFF